The T cell receptor beta chain under discussion was sequenced for a study of blood T cell repertoires in COVID-19. The wider study: The origin of the acute and convalescent COVID-19 samples was the United States, Italy and Spain. The cDNA or gDNA used as material had been derived from T cells, B-cell-depleted T cells, or PBMCs.

Patients from Seattle were sampled longitudinally, starting during active infection. In the original processing: Amplification with reference gene primers provided the estimates of nucleated cell counts. The repertoire was sequenced with immunoSEQ multiplex PCR; TCRdb's copy has only in-frame clones and lacks some. Clonal size and the V and J genes are those of that table, whereas D and trimming came from the DNA. The table has 250,000 to 400,000 clones, under 90% seen once. The germline CDR1 and CDR2 sequences are MGHDK and SYGVNS. V shed 3 bases and J 8 bases; nucleotides not matched to a gene: 4. The CDR3 extends over 15 amino acids.

The sample was peripheral blood. This TCR came from a woman aged 30 to 39 with COVID-19, enrolled during active disease. The chain is built from TRBV25-1 and TRBJ2-1; 13 nucleotides match TRBD2. CDR3 bases: TGTGCCAGCAGTGATACTAGCGGGAGGGTCCATGAGCAGTTCTTC. This codes for CASSDTSGRVHEQFF.